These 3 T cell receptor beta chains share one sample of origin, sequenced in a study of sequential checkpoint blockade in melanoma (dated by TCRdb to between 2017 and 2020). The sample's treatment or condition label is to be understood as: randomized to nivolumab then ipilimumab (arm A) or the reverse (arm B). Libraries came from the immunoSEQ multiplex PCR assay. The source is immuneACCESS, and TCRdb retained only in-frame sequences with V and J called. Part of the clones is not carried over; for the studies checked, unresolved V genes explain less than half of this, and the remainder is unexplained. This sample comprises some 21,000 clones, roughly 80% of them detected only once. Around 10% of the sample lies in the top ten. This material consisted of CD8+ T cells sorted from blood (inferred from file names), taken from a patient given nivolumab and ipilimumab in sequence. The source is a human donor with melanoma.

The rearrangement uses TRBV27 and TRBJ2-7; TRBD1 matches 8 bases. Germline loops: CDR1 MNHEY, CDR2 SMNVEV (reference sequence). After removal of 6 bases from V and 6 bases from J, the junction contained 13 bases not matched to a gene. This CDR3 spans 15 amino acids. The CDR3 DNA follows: TGTGCCAGCAGCATCTCAGGGGGCGCTTCGCGCGAGCAGTACTTC. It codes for CASSISGGASREQYF.

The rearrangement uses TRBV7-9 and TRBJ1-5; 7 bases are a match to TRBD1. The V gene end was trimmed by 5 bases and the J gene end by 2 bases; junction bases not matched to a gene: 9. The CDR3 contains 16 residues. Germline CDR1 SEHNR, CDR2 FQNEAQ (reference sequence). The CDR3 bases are TGTGCCAGCAGCAGGGAGACAGGGACAGGCAATCAGCCCCAGCATTTT. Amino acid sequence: CASSRETGTGNQPQHF.

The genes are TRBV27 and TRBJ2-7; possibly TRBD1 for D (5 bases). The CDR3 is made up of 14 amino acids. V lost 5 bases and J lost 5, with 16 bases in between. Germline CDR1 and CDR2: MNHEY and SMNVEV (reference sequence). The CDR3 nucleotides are TGTGCCAGCAGTCCCCAAGTTAGGGGCGACGAGCAGTACTTC. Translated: CASSPQVRGDEQYF.